This T cell receptor (beta chain) was captured by sequencing in a study of OX40 agonist ivuxolimab in advanced cancers. General study points: Antigen specificity of clonally expanded peripheral T cells was not established.

Blood samples were obtained at baseline, cycle 4 day 1, and cycle 7 day 1. As regards this clone: As yet, its antigen is unknown.

V lost 2 bases to trimming and J lost 5 bases; unmatched junction nucleotides: 17. Germline loops: CDR1 SGHTS, CDR2 YDEGEE. The length of the CDR3 is 19 residues. Repertoires were generated with immunoSEQ multiplex PCR, while TCRdb's copy carries only in-frame clones and drops some. Among about 20,000 clones, 80% to 90% were seen once, and the ten largest hold 45% to 60%. This receptor was identified in an adult with an advanced solid tumor such as melanoma, head and neck, liver or kidney cancer. This material consisted of CD4+ or CD8+ T cells sorted from blood, taken in a trial of the OX40 agonist ivuxolimab. The chain recombines TRBV5-8 with TRBJ1-1, with 11 nucleotides matching TRBD1. CDR3 DNA: TGTGCCAGCAGCTTAGAAACCCACCGGACAGGGGGCTTATGGACTGAAGCTTTCTTT. The encoded protein is CASSLETHRTGGLWTEAFF.